This T cell receptor (beta chain) was identified during a study of shared clonotypes between healthy human individuals. As processed by the authors: ImmunoSEQ junction-only sequences lacked quality scores, so their filtering differed. Some clones are missing from TCRdb's copy, which holds only in-frame ones; the method was immunoSEQ multiplex PCR. V and J calls and clone size are copied from that table; D and trimming were computed from the DNA. The sample lists about 470,000 clones, 75% to 85% occurring once. Germline CDR1 and CDR2: LNHNV and YYDKDF (reference sequence). This CDR3 has 15 residues. The junction had 4 bases not matched to a gene; V was cut back by 2 bases and J by 2 bases. This clone was recorded only once. Its antigen is undetermined. Broader study findings: Few donors limited the genetic and exposure-history diversity represented.

The chain has TRBV15 and TRBJ2-3; the match to TRBD2 covers 7 bases. Material: PBMCs. This clonotype originated in a woman between 35 and 50 years old in good health. Some clones in this sample may be carry-over from other donors' samples. CDR3 bases: TGTGCCACCAGCAGAATGACTAGCCCCACAGATACGCAGTATTTT. Its translation is CATSRMTSPTDTQYF.